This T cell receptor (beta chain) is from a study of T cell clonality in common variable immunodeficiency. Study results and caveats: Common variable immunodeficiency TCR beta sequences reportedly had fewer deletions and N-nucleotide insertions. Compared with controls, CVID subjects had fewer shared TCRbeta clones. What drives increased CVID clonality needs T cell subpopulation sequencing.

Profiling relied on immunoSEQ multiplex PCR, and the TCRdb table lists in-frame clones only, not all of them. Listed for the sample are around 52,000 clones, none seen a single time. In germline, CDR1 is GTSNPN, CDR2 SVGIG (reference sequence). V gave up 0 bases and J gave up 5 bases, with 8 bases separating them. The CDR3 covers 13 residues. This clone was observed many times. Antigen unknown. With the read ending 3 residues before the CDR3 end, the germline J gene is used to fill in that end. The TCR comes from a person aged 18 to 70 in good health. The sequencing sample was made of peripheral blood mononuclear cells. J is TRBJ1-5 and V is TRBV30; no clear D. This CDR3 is CAWSVGRDQPQHF. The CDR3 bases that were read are TGTGCCTGGAGTGTAGGCAGAGATCAGCCC.